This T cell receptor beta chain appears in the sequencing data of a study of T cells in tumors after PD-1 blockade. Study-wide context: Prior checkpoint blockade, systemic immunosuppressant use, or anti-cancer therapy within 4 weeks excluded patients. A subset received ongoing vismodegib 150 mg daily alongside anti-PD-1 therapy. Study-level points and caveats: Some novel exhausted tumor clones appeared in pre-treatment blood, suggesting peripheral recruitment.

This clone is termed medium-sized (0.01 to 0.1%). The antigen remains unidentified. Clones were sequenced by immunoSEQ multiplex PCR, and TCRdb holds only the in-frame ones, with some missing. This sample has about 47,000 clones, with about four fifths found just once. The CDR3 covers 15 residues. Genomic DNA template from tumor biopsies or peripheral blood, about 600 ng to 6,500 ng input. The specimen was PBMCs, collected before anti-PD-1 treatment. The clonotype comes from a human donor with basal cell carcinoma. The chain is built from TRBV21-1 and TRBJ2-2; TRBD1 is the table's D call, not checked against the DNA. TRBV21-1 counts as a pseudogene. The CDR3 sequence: CASSKVGTATGELFF. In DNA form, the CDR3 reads TGTGCCAGCAGCAAAGTGGGGACAGCCACCGGGGAGCTGTTTTTT.